The 26 T cell receptor beta chains listed next were all sequenced from one sample in a study of human T cells and chemical hapten exposure. The time point was: patch test 3, about 24 weeks after DPC sensitization. Treatment denoted: therapeutic diphenylcyclopropenone sensitization with weekly scalp DPC. TCRdb re-called the RACE reads with MiXCR, one entry per CDR3 protein. Altogether about 190,000 distinct CDR3 sequences are present, more than 20% being singletons, with the ten largest covering 2% to 2.5%. Here the sequenced sample was whole blood, taken in connection with sensitization to the hapten diphenylcyclopropenone (DPC). The receptor set was obtained from a woman between 35 and 50 years old with alopecia areata. Some clones in this sample may be carry-over from other donors' samples.

V and J are TRBV25-1 and TRBJ2-7, with 11 bases matching TRBD2. The germline CDR1 and CDR2 sequences are MGHDK and SYGVNS. The junction had 6 bases not matched to a gene; V was cut back by 9 bases and J by 2 bases. This CDR3 region has 14 residues. The CDR3 sequence: CASRGTSGPYEQYF. In nucleotides, the CDR3 is TGTGCCAGTAGGGGGACTAGCGGTCCCTACGAGCAGTACTTC.

This clonotype was observed a handful of times. This chain links TRBV10-3 with TRBJ2-1; D gene unclear. This CDR3 contains 11 residues. V lost 9 bases, J lost 5 bases, and 8 bases lay in between. Germline CDR1 and CDR2: ENHRY and SYGVKD. DNA of the CDR3: TGTGCCATAAAGACCCACAATGAGCAGTTCTTC. This codes for CAIKTHNEQFF.

V gene TRBV6-4 combines with J gene TRBJ2-2; D gene ambiguous. Germline values: CDR1 MRHNA, CDR2 SNTAGT. Trimming took off 3 bases at V and 1 base at J, with 3 bases between the two ends. The CDR3 has 13 amino acids. The CDR3 sequence: CASSEVNTGELFF. The CDR3 DNA is TGTGCCAGCAGTGAGGTGAACACCGGGGAGCTGTTTTTT.

Only a few counts were recorded for this clonotype. The chain links TRBV20-1 to TRBJ1-6; D perhaps matches TRBD1 (6 bases). Trimming took 4 bases from V and 8 from J, leaving 15 bases between them. Germline lookup yields CDR1 DFQATT and CDR2 SNEGSKA (reference sequence). The CDR3 runs to 14 residues. CDR3 sequence (DNA): TGCAGTGCTATGCGACAGGCGGGGTATTCACCCCTCCACTTT. It specifies CSAMRQAGYSPLHF.

This clonotype was detected only a few times. The chain joins TRBV9 to TRBJ1-2, with D perhaps matching TRBD1 (6 bases). Germline loops: CDR1 SGDLS, CDR2 YYNGEE. Trimming removed 3 bases at V and 5 bases at J, with 17 bases between. The CDR3 has 15 residues. CDR3 in DNA: TGTGCCAGCAGCGCCTCCCGACAGGACATGTATGGCTACACCTTC. As protein: CASSASRQDMYGYTF.

The chain's CDR3 is CASSWGQGDGELFF. In nucleotides, the CDR3 is TGTGCCAGCAGCTGGGGACAGGGGGACGGGGAGCTGTTTTTT. The chain couples TRBV5-5 to TRBJ2-2, with 11 bases that match TRBD1. The germline gives CDR1 SGHKS, CDR2 YYEKEE (reference sequence). The CDR3 consists of 14 residues. Trimming at V came to 3 bases and at J to 7 bases, leaving 2 bases not matched to a gene.

This chain joins TRBV7-2 and TRBJ2-1, with D perhaps matching TRBD2 (5 bases). This CDR3 has 16 amino acids. The germline V gene has CDR1 SGHTA and CDR2 FQGNSA. Trimming removed 2 bases from V and 6 bases from J, with 17 bases in between. CDR3: CASSLIGRGFANEQFF. CDR3 nucleotide sequence: TGTGCCAGCAGCTTAATAGGTAGAGGGTTCGCCAATGAGCAGTTCTTC.

V is TRBV28 and J is TRBJ2-7; perhaps TRBD1 as D (6 bases). Germline V gene data show CDR1 as MDHEN and CDR2 as SYDVKM. The V and J ends lost 3 bases and 5 bases respectively, with 11 bases between them. The CDR3 covers 13 residues. CDR3 residues: CASSLGAGHEQYF. The CDR3 bases are TGTGCCAGCAGTTTGGGGGCCGGCCACGAGCAGTACTTC.

This clonotype was seen only a few times. DNA for the CDR3: TGCGCCAGCAGCTTCCGGACAGGGCCGAACACTGAAGCTTTCTTT. It codes for CASSFRTGPNTEAFF. The chain carries TRBV5-1 and TRBJ1-1, with 8 bases lining up with TRBD1. This CDR3 has 15 residues. CDR1 SGHRS and CDR2 YFSETQ come from the germline V gene. The ends lost 2 bases at V and 1 base at J; junction bases unmatched: 4.

This clonotype was seen repeatedly, ten times or more. The CDR3 reads CSVARTSGSWDTQYF. CDR3 nucleotides: TGCAGCGTCGCAAGGACTAGCGGGAGCTGGGATACGCAGTATTTT. J is TRBJ2-3 and V is TRBV29-1; 13 bases match TRBD2. The CDR3 is made up of 15 amino acids. CDR1 is SQVTM and CDR2 is ANQGSEA in the germline V gene. V trimming: 6 bases; J trimming: 6 bases; junction bases outside the gene matches: 9.

This clonotype was observed a few times. The rearrangement joins TRBV20-1 to TRBJ2-3; D unclear. The CDR3 has 15 residues. Germline lookup yields CDR1 DFQATT and CDR2 SNEGSKA (reference sequence). With 4 bases removed from V and 0 bases from J, the gap between germline ends came to 14 bases. The CDR3 sequence: CSAIRLAASTDTQYF. The CDR3 DNA follows: TGCAGTGCTATTAGACTGGCGGCTAGCACAGATACGCAGTATTTT.

The chain has TRBV25-1 and TRBJ2-5, with 7 bases aligning to TRBD2. With V trimmed by 4 bases and J by 1 base, 3 bases remained unmatched. Germline lookup yields CDR1 MGHDK and CDR2 SYGVNS. The CDR3 consists of 14 residues. The CDR3 loop reads CASSAPGGQETQYF. CDR3 in DNA: TGTGCCAGCAGTGCTCCGGGGGGCCAAGAGACCCAGTACTTC.

This clonotype was seen just once. The rearrangement uses TRBV12-3 or TRBV12-4 and TRBJ2-7; D uncertain. The CDR3 has 15 amino acids. Trimming pared 6 bases from V and 5 bases from J, leaving 20 bases between. In nucleotides, the CDR3 is TGTGCCAGCAGCGAAACTCAGGTTACGTTCCACGAGCAGTACTTC. Protein sequence: CASSETQVTFHEQYF.

This clonotype was seen repeatedly, ten times or more. V and J are TRBV28 and TRBJ2-3; 8 bases line up with TRBD1. The CDR3 length is 16 residues. Germline V gene sequence: CDR1 MDHEN, CDR2 SYDVKM. V lost 6 bases and J lost 5; bases outside the gene matches: 13. In DNA, the CDR3 is TGTGCCAGCAGCCCCGGGACAGGCTGGGTCGGAGATACGCAGTATTTT. This encodes CASSPGTGWVGDTQYF.

This clonotype appeared a few times. This chain uses TRBV29-1 with TRBJ2-5; D remains unclear. Germline CDR1 reads SQVTM; CDR2 reads ANQGSEA. Trimming cost V 3 bases and J 6 bases, with 11 bases left between them. This CDR3 is 12 amino acids long. The CDR3 nucleotides read TGCAGCGTTGATACCGTCCAGAAGACCCAGTACTTC. This sequence encodes CSVDTVQKTQYF.

V is TRBV2 and J is TRBJ2-7, with D possibly TRBD1 on 6 matching bases. The CDR3 runs 12 residues. The V and J ends lost 3 bases and 11 bases respectively, with 14 bases between them. Germline V lookup: CDR1 SNHLY, CDR2 FYNNEI. DNA of the CDR3: TGTGCCAGCAGTGAGGGGGCACTCTCGAAGTACTTC. Its protein is CASSEGALSKYF.

The CDR3 here is CASSKELAGGWGQETQYF. The DNA of the CDR3 is TGTGCCAGCAGCAAAGAACTAGCGGGAGGGTGGGGCCAAGAGACCCAGTACTTC. The chain employs TRBV21-1 and TRBJ2-5; no check of the table's D call, TRBD2, against the DNA was made. TRBV21-1 is described as a pseudogene. CDR3 size: 18 residues.

This clonotype was detected only once. At one of its ends the junction is not consistent with the germline gene, which may arise from a read error. CDR3 sequence: CASSLGPLGDEQLF. The CDR3 region has the DNA TGTGCCAGCAGCTTAGGCCCCTTGGGGGATGAGCAGTTGTTC. The V call is TRBV11-1, the J call TRBJ2-1; D may correspond to TRBD1 or TRBD2 (5 bases each). The CDR3 is 14 amino acids. Looked up from germline, CDR1 is SGHAT and CDR2 is FQDESV (reference sequence).

Only one count was recorded for this clonotype. The chain employs TRBV7-6 and TRBJ2-3; 8 bases match TRBD1. V lost 4 bases, J lost 4 bases, and 4 bases stayed unmatched. Germline V gene lookup returns CDR1 SGHVS and CDR2 FNYEAQ. This CDR3 has 14 residues. The CDR3 DNA is TGTGCCAGCAGCTCCGGACAGGGACCAGATACGCAGTATTTT. Its protein is CASSSGQGPDTQYF. The full variable domain, its missing parts supplied by reference TRBV7-6 and TRBJ2-3, is GAGVSQSPRYKVTKRGQDVALRCDPISGHVSLYWYRQALGQGPEFLTYFNYEAQQDKSGLPNDRFSAERPEGSISTLTIQRTEQRDSAMYRCASSSGQGPDTQYFGPGTRLTVL.

This clonotype showed up just a few times. V usage is TRBV7-9 and J usage is TRBJ1-3; 9 bases align to TRBD1. The CDR3 totals 15 residues. V trimming: 6 bases; J trimming: 2 bases; junction bases outside the gene matches: 5. The V gene's germline CDR1 is SEHNR and CDR2 FQNEAQ (reference sequence). CDR3 residues: CASSSDRGTGNTIYF. CDR3 in DNA: TGTGCCAGCAGTTCCGACAGGGGGACTGGAAACACCATATATTTT. Complete variable domain (other parts from reference TRBV7-9 and TRBJ1-3): DTGVSQNPRHKITKRGQNVTFRCDPISEHNRLYWYRQTLGQGPEFLTYFQNEAQLEKSRLLSDRFSAERPKGSFSTLEIQRTEQGDSAMYLCASSSDRGTGNTIYFGEGSWLTVV.

The genes are TRBV7-2 and TRBJ1-1; 7 bases fit TRBD1. This CDR3 has 14 amino acids. Trimming at V came to 3 bases and at J to 8 bases, leaving 9 bases not matched to a gene. CDR1 is SGHTA, CDR2 FQGNSA, per germline. CDR3 amino acids: CASSFAGGKREAFF. The CDR3 DNA follows: TGTGCCAGCAGCTTCGCAGGGGGTAAGCGGGAAGCTTTCTTT.

The count of this clonotype is one. The CDR3 protein is CASSQPLAGSHNEQFF. The CDR3 nucleotides are TGTGCCAGCAGTCAACCTCTAGCGGGGTCCCACAATGAGCAGTTCTTC. The chain combines TRBV6-5 with TRBJ2-1; 9 bases line up with TRBD2. V was pared by 5 bases and J by 5 bases, with 10 bases of the junction left unmatched. The germline gives CDR1 MNHEY, CDR2 SVGAGI. This CDR3 spans 16 amino acids.

This clonotype was detected only a few times. The V call is TRBV7-9, the J call TRBJ2-2, with D possibly TRBD1 on 5 matching bases. Trimming removed 4 bases from V and 6 bases from J, with 9 bases in between. CDR3 length: 13 amino acids. Germline V gene lookup returns CDR1 SEHNR and CDR2 FQNEAQ (reference sequence). This CDR3 reads CASSSRVAGELFF. The DNA of the CDR3 is TGTGCCAGCAGCTCCAGGGTTGCCGGGGAGCTGTTTTTT.

This clonotype was seen a handful of times. The rearrangement links TRBV20-1 to TRBJ1-1, with 7 nucleotides matching TRBD1. The CDR3 is made up of 13 amino acids. The germline V gene has CDR1 DFQATT and CDR2 SNEGSKA (reference sequence). The junction had 4 bases not matched to a gene; V was cut back by 0 bases and J by 6 bases. CDR3 amino acids: CSARERGLAEAFF. The CDR3 nucleotides are TGCAGTGCTAGAGAGAGGGGGCTGGCTGAAGCTTTCTTT.

The rearrangement links TRBV20-1 to TRBJ1-1; D not certain. The CDR3 is 13 amino acids. With 1 base removed from V and 5 bases from J, the gap between germline ends came to 11 bases. CDR1 and CDR2 from the germline V gene are DFQATT and SNEGSKA (reference sequence). The CDR3 loop reads CSARGHLRTEAFF. The CDR3 DNA reads TGCAGTGCTAGAGGGCACTTGAGGACTGAAGCTTTCTTT.

This clonotype was counted a few times. The chain carries TRBV9 and TRBJ2-3; D is unclear. This CDR3 has 13 residues. The ends were cut back, 3 bases at V and 3 bases at J, with 8 bases in the middle. The germline V gene has CDR1 SGDLS and CDR2 YYNGEE. The CDR3 here is CASSALGTDTQYF. Here the CDR3 DNA reads TGTGCCAGCAGCGCGCTGGGGACAGATACGCAGTATTTT.